This T cell receptor beta chain was observed in a study of regulatory T cells in long-lasting Graves disease. Ten or more counts support this clonotype. Trimming left V 5 bases short and J 1 base short, with 15 bases between. Germline values: CDR1 SGHVS, CDR2 FQNEAQ. The CDR3 consists of 16 residues. CDR3-region Arm-PCR and iRepertoire HTBI primers produced the TCR beta libraries. TCRdb ran MiXCR on the multiplex PCR reads and lists one entry per CDR3 protein. The sample has about 430,000 distinct CDR3 sequences, approximately 15% seen once; the top ten hold around 7.6%. Time point defined: newly diagnosed GD, antithyroid drugs for less than 3 months. Following extraction of RNA from PBMCs, that RNA was used to make the TCR library. The same specimen was also included in a second study, on T cells in Graves' hyperthyroidism and ophthalmopathy. That report adds: Clinical symptoms, serum thyroxine and TRAb, thyroid ultrasound and orbital computed tomography were used for the diagnoses. For ophthalmopathy, model prediction preceded onset by a median around six months.

The sequence was collected from a woman between 40 and 55 years old with Graves disease. This sample comprised peripheral blood mononuclear cells (PBMCs), obtained at new diagnosis, from a patient treated with antithyroid drugs. The chain links TRBV7-8 to TRBJ1-5, with D maybe TRBD1 (5 bases). The DNA for the CDR3 is TGTGCCAGCAGCGGTTTGAGGGGATTGAGCAATCAGCCCCAGCATTTT. This codes for CASSGLRGLSNQPQHF.